This T cell receptor beta chain was sequenced for a study of shared clonotypes between healthy human individuals. A split of CD4+ cells into CD45RA+ naive and CD45RA-negative memory subsets was performed. The CDR3 totals 16 residues. CDR1 and CDR2 from the germline V gene are GTSNPN and SVGIG (reference sequence). Assay used: immunoSEQ multiplex PCR; TCRdb lists only in-frame clones, some missing. This table holds about 2.5 million clones, around 93% found once. Findings and limits, study-wide: Represented diversity (both genetic and exposure-history) was limited by the small number of donors.

Comment on this clone: Its target is unknown. One junction end does not reproduce the germline sequence, and a read error may be involved.

The chain uses TRBV30 and TRBJ2-3, with a possible D match to TRBD1 (6 bases). This TCR derives from a man aged 18 to 35 in good health. Some clones in this sample may be carry-over from other donors' samples. The specimen sequenced was naive CD4+ T cells from PBMCs. Stated subset: CD45RA+ positively selected. The CDR3 sequence is CAGSSGARSFTDTQYF. The CDR3 DNA is TGTGCCGGGAGTTCAGGGGCCAGATCCTTCACAGATACGCAGTATTTT. The whole variable domain, remainder taken from reference TRBV30 and TRBJ2-3, is SQTIHQWPATLVQPVGSPLSLECTVEGTSNPNLYWYRQAAGRGLQLLFYSVGIGQISSEVPQNLSASRPQDRQFILSSKKLLLSDSGFYLCAGSSGARSFTDTQYFGPGTRLTVL.